Listed below are T cell receptor beta chains from one sample, sequenced in a study of blood T cell repertoires in COVID-19. Sequencing was performed with immunoSEQ multiplex PCR; in TCRdb, only in-frame clones are kept and a portion is missing. Of around 80,000 clones in the sample, around 80% were seen once. Sequencing was performed on peripheral blood. These receptors came from a woman over 75 with acute or convalescent COVID-19. The CDR3 runs from the conserved cysteine through the conserved F or W. The order of the fields is clone size, V gene, D gene, J gene, CDR3 DNA, CDR3 protein. A D gene is named only where the DNA matches it firmly. Clone size is given for some rows only: seen once, a few or many times, or a class if the clone is expanded.

clone size: .; V gene: TRBV9; D gene: .; J gene: TRBJ1-3; CDR3 DNA: TGTGCCAGCAGCGTAGGGCCGTCAATCTCTGGAAACACCATATATTTT; CDR3 protein: CASSVGPSISGNTIYF
clone size: .; V gene: TRBV24-1; D gene: .; J gene: TRBJ2-3; CDR3 DNA: TGTGCCACAGCCACGGGCACAGATACGCAGTATTTT; CDR3 protein: CATATGTDTQYF
clone size: .; V gene: TRBV29-1; D gene: TRBD1; J gene: TRBJ1-1; CDR3 DNA: TGCAGCGTTCTGGACAGGGGGAAAGCTTTCTTT; CDR3 protein: CSVLDRGKAFF
clone size: few; V gene: TRBV2; D gene: TRBD2; J gene: TRBJ2-7; CDR3 DNA: TGTGCCAGCAGTTTTATTAGCGGGATCTACGAGCAGTACTTC; CDR3 protein: CASSFISGIYEQYF
clone size: few; V gene: TRBV5-4; D gene: TRBD2; J gene: TRBJ2-1; CDR3 DNA: TGTGCCAGCAGCTTGAGACTAGCGGGTCTCAATGAGCAGTTCTTC; CDR3 protein: CASSLRLAGLNEQFF
clone size: few; V gene: TRBV24-1; D gene: .; J gene: TRBJ1-5; CDR3 DNA: TGTGCCACCAGTGACGCACAGGGCGGCAGCAATCAGCCCCAGCATTTT; CDR3 protein: CATSDAQGGSNQPQHF
clone size: .; V gene: TRBV5-5; D gene: TRBD1; J gene: TRBJ2-7; CDR3 DNA: TGTGCCAGCAGCTTGCTCGGAGGACAGGGATTATACGAGCAGTACTTC; CDR3 protein: CASSLLGGQGLYEQYF
clone size: once; V gene: TRBV18; D gene: TRBD1; J gene: TRBJ1-5; CDR3 DNA: TGTGCCAGCTCACCACGATCCGGGACAGGGGTTCAGCCCCAGCATTTT; CDR3 protein: CASSPRSGTGVQPQHF
clone size: .; V gene: TRBV19; D gene: .; J gene: TRBJ2-3; CDR3 DNA: TGTGCCAGTTCGTCATTTCACGGGGATAGCACAGATACGCAGTATTTT; CDR3 protein: CASSSFHGDSTDTQYF
clone size: .; V gene: TRBV10-2; D gene: .; J gene: TRBJ2-7; CDR3 DNA: TGCGCCAGCAGTGAAGAGTACGAGCAGTACTTC; CDR3 protein: CASSEEYEQYF
clone size: .; V gene: TRBV5-6; D gene: .; J gene: TRBJ2-1; CDR3 DNA: TGTGCCAGCAGCCCGGGGAGGCTAGCCGGAAGTAAAAATGAGCAGTTCTTC; CDR3 protein: CASSPGRLAGSKNEQFF
clone size: .; V gene: TRBV27; D gene: .; J gene: TRBJ2-5; CDR3 DNA: TGTGCCAGCAGTTACAGGAACCAAGAGACCCAGTACTTC; CDR3 protein: CASSYRNQETQYF
clone size: .; V gene: TRBV27; D gene: TRBD2; J gene: TRBJ2-1; CDR3 DNA: TGTGCCACCCGAAGCGGGAGCTACAATGAGCAGTTCTTC; CDR3 protein: CATRSGSYNEQFF
clone size: .; V gene: TRBV30; D gene: .; J gene: TRBJ1-2; CDR3 DNA: TGTGCCTGGAGTCATCCAAGCCTTGGCTACACCTTC; CDR3 protein: CAWSHPSLGYTF
clone size: .; V gene: TRBV9; D gene: .; J gene: TRBJ1-3; CDR3 DNA: TGTGCCAGCAGCGTAGGGCCACAGACCTCTGGAAACACCATATATTTT; CDR3 protein: CASSVGPQTSGNTIYF
clone size: few; V gene: TRBV5-1; D gene: .; J gene: TRBJ1-5; CDR3 DNA: TGCGCCAGCAGCTTGGTGCCGGATCAGCCCCAGCATTTT; CDR3 protein: CASSLVPDQPQHF
clone size: .; V gene: TRBV5-1; D gene: .; J gene: TRBJ1-1; CDR3 DNA: TGCGCCAGCAGCCCCCTAACCCCAGGGATCAACACTGAAGCTTTCTTT; CDR3 protein: CASSPLTPGINTEAFF
clone size: few; V gene: TRBV19; D gene: .; J gene: TRBJ2-7; CDR3 DNA: TGTGCCAGTAGTTCCAGCCGGACAAGGGATCACGAGCAGTACTTC; CDR3 protein: CASSSSRTRDHEQYF
clone size: .; V gene: TRBV2; D gene: TRBD1; J gene: TRBJ2-2; CDR3 DNA: TGTGCCAGCACTCAACAGGGGGCCGGGGAGCTGTTTTTT; CDR3 protein: CASTQQGAGELFF
clone size: .; V gene: TRBV6-6; D gene: TRBD2; J gene: TRBJ2-2; CDR3 DNA: TGTGCCAGCAGTCCAAGCGGGAGGGTGACCGGGGAGCTGTTTTTT; CDR3 protein: CASSPSGRVTGELFF
clone size: .; V gene: TRBV3-1/TRBV3-2; D gene: .; J gene: TRBJ1-4; CDR3 DNA: TGTGCCAGCAGTCTGACAGACGGCAATGAAAAACTGTTTTTT; CDR3 protein: CASSLTDGNEKLFF
clone size: .; V gene: TRBV11-3; D gene: TRBD1; J gene: TRBJ1-2; CDR3 DNA: TGTGCCAGCAGCCGGACAGGGAGCACCTATGGCTACACCTTC; CDR3 protein: CASSRTGSTYGYTF
clone size: .; V gene: TRBV4-1; D gene: .; J gene: TRBJ2-7; CDR3 DNA: TGCGCCAGCAGCCAAGCCTTTTCTCCGAGCTCCTACGAGCAGTACTTC; CDR3 protein: CASSQAFSPSSYEQYF
clone size: .; V gene: TRBV5-1; D gene: .; J gene: TRBJ1-1; CDR3 DNA: TGCGCCAGCGCTCCCCGCGGGAACACTGAAGCTTTCTTT; CDR3 protein: CASAPRGNTEAFF
clone size: .; V gene: TRBV19; D gene: .; J gene: TRBJ1-1; CDR3 DNA: TGTGCCAGTACAGGGGTCATGAACACTGAAGCTTTCTTT; CDR3 protein: CASTGVMNTEAFF
clone size: .; V gene: TRBV7-2; D gene: .; J gene: TRBJ2-3; CDR3 DNA: TGTGCCAGCAGCTTATTGGTAGCGGCCTCAGATACGCAGTATTTT; CDR3 protein: CASSLLVAASDTQYF
clone size: few; V gene: TRBV28; D gene: .; J gene: TRBJ1-2; CDR3 DNA: TGTGCCAGCAGTCGAGGTAACTATGGCTACACCTTC; CDR3 protein: CASSRGNYGYTF
clone size: once; V gene: TRBV3-1/TRBV3-2; D gene: .; J gene: TRBJ2-1; CDR3 DNA: TGTGCCAGCAGCCAAGGCACATCCGATGAGCAGTTCTTC; CDR3 protein: CASSQGTSDEQFF
clone size: .; V gene: TRBV6-2/TRBV6-3; D gene: TRBD1; J gene: TRBJ1-5; CDR3 DNA: TGTGCCAGCAGCCCCGGGACAGGGGTCGGGAGCAATCAGCCCCAGCATTTT; CDR3 protein: CASSPGTGVGSNQPQHF
clone size: .; V gene: TRBV5-4; D gene: TRBD2; J gene: TRBJ2-5; CDR3 DNA: TGTGCCAGCAGCCCAAAGACTAGCGGGAGTGGAGAGACCCAGTACTTC; CDR3 protein: CASSPKTSGSGETQYF
clone size: .; V gene: TRBV30; D gene: .; J gene: TRBJ2-2; CDR3 DNA: TGTGCCTGGGGACGGGCCGGGGAGCTGTTTTTT; CDR3 protein: CAWGRAGELFF
clone size: .; V gene: TRBV9; D gene: .; J gene: TRBJ2-7; CDR3 DNA: TGTGCCAGCAGCGCCGGGACTGCTCTGGACGAGCAGTACTTC; CDR3 protein: CASSAGTALDEQYF
clone size: few; V gene: TRBV28; D gene: TRBD2; J gene: TRBJ2-7; CDR3 DNA: TGTGCCAGCAGACTCCGGGAGGGAGGTTCTATACACGAGCAGTACTTC; CDR3 protein: CASRLREGGSIHEQYF
clone size: .; V gene: TRBV5-1; D gene: TRBD2; J gene: TRBJ2-5; CDR3 DNA: TGCGCCAGCAGCTTGGGCCGGGACTACCAGGAGACCCAGTACTTC; CDR3 protein: CASSLGRDYQETQYF
clone size: .; V gene: TRBV7-8; D gene: TRBD1; J gene: TRBJ2-1; CDR3 DNA: TGTGCCAGCAGCGGGCCGACCGGGACAGGGATGCAGTTCTTC; CDR3 protein: CASSGPTGTGMQFF
clone size: .; V gene: TRBV5-4; D gene: TRBD1; J gene: TRBJ2-7; CDR3 DNA: TGTGCCAGCAGGATTGACAGGGGGCGGGCCGAGCAGTACTTC; CDR3 protein: CASRIDRGRAEQYF
clone size: .; V gene: TRBV28; D gene: .; J gene: TRBJ2-5; CDR3 DNA: TGTGCCAGCAGTTTAGGGGGCCTGGAGACCCAGTACTTC; CDR3 protein: CASSLGGLETQYF